This section outlines one TCR beta chain sequence together with its context. No antigen is known for it. The record originates from a study of cytotoxic CD8 clonotypes in ibrutinib-treated CLL. Study results and limitations: Private clonotypes, not public ones, expanded at ibrutinib response. For progressing versus sustained-remission patients, sampling times were not the same.

The table came from immunoSEQ multiplex PCR; TCRdb's copy has only in-frame clones and leaves some out. The sample records 130,000 to 150,000 clones, around three quarters being singletons. The clonotype was recovered from a human donor with chronic lymphocytic leukemia. Sample: PBMCs, taken after 12 months of ibrutinib treatment.

CDR3 in DNA: TGTGCCAGCTCACTTTTCCAGGGGGCGCAGGGCACTGAAGCTTTCTTT. This translates into CASSLFQGAQGTEAFF. The chain recombines TRBV18 with TRBJ1-1; 8 nucleotides agree with TRBD1. Germline V gene data show CDR1 as KGHSH and CDR2 as LQKENI. The length of the CDR3 is 16 residues. The V segment lost 4 bases and the J segment 4 bases; nucleotides outside the gene matches: 11.